This record concerns one T cell receptor (beta chain) sequence. Its antigen is undetermined. Documented time point: persistent/refractory GD, antithyroid drugs over 5 years with positive TRAb. From RNA extracted from PBMCs, the TCR library was made. One endocrinology department in Xi'an, China, was where patients came from. Assembly of TCR beta libraries relied on iRepertoire HTBI primers together with Arm-PCR of CDR3 regions. MiXCR, applied by TCRdb to the multiplex PCR reads, yields one record per CDR3 protein. The sample records about 400,000 distinct CDR3 sequences, around 20% being singletons. The source of the sample is a study of regulatory T cells in long-lasting Graves disease. General study results and limits: Patients with persistent disease showed a bias toward TRBV28, TRBJ1-2 and TRBJ2-5.

The CDR3 sequence is 16 residues long. Deletions cut 0 bases from V and 0 bases from J, with 11 bases between. Germline V gene lookup returns CDR1 LGHNA and CDR2 YSLEER. This sequence originates from a female donor with Graves disease. The sample was peripheral blood mononuclear cells (PBMCs), taken when the disease was refractory, from a patient treated with antithyroid drugs. This sequence joins TRBV4-3 and TRBJ1-1; D gene ambiguous. The chain's CDR3 is CASSQDRGLLNTEAFF. The CDR3 DNA is TGCGCCAGCAGCCAAGATCGTGGACTTCTGAACACTGAAGCTTTCTTT.